This T cell receptor beta chain was sequenced during a study of blood T cell repertoires in COVID-19. Assay used: immunoSEQ multiplex PCR; TCRdb lists only in-frame clones, some missing. The sample gives under 300,000 clones, under 90% of which show up once; approximately 9% is in the top ten. The V end lost 1 base, the J end lost 0 bases, and 9 bases lay between the germline ends. The CDR3 has 15 amino acids. Looked up from germline, CDR1 is LGHNA and CDR2 is YNFKEQ. This clone appeared a few times. The clonotype originates from a woman aged 45-65 years who had recovered from COVID-19. Sample: peripheral blood. J is TRBJ1-1 and V is TRBV4-2, with a tentative D call TRBD1 (5 bases). For the CDR3, the DNA is TGTGCCAGCAGCCAAGTGCAGGACATGAACACTGAAGCTTTCTTT. This encodes CASSQVQDMNTEAFF.